Given below is one T cell receptor beta chain in context. Antigen specificity is unknown. The record originates from a study of cytomegalovirus exposure and HLA in healthy donors. Study results and caveats: In vitro confirmation showed three CMV-associated chains to be CMV antigen specific. Productive rates of about 90% or about 30% were seen for most TCR beta V segments in an earlier analysis.

It was with 60 Vbeta and 13 Jbeta primers that the PCR ran. Using immunoSEQ multiplex PCR, the repertoire was profiled, and TCRdb retains in-frame clones only, with some absent. The sample contains some 200,000 clones, around 83% of which appear only once. The sample comprised PBMCs. The receptor comes from a man aged 50 or older in good health and CMV-seronegative.

The CDR3 nucleotides read TGTGCCAGCAGTTTGAGGCGGATGAACACTGAAGCTTTCTTT. This translates into CASSLRRMNTEAFF. The V and J genes are TRBV27 and TRBJ1-1; D not resolved. Germline lookup yields CDR1 MNHEY and CDR2 SMNVEV (reference sequence). V lost 3 bases and J 0 bases, leaving 8 bases between the germline ends. The CDR3 length is 14 residues.